The TCR beta chain described here comes from a study of T cells in Graves' hyperthyroidism and ophthalmopathy. Study-wide points: Peripheral blood also featured most of the thyroid clonotypes expanded above 0.001.

The ends were cut back, 1 base at V and 3 bases at J, with 12 bases in the middle. The CDR3 spans 16 residues. The germline gives CDR1 LGHDT, CDR2 YNNKEL (reference sequence). The TCR beta CDR3 regions underwent amplification using RNA transcripts as the source. HTBI primers were the set used in a first-round RT-PCR of the TCR CDR3. TCRdb analysed the multiplex PCR reads with MiXCR anew, one entry per CDR3 protein. Of around 480,000 distinct CDR3 sequences listed, around an eighth are singletons. About this clonotype itself: The antigen is undetermined. The conserved phenylalanine or tryptophan is not found at the CDR3 terminus, so this likely reflects a read error.

V is TRBV3-1 and J is TRBJ2-2; D could derive from TRBD1 or TRBD2 (5 bases each). The sequencing input was blood. The TCR was taken from a woman under 30 with Graves' hyperthyroidism. CDR3 loop: CASSQALWGYTGELFV. The CDR3, as DNA: TGTGCCAGCAGCCAAGCATTATGGGGGTACACCGGGGAGCTGTTTGTT.